The clone carrying this T cell receptor beta chain came up a few times. The target antigen is unknown. Other DNA sequences in the sample encode the same CDR3. The PCR ran on 60 Vbeta and 13 Jbeta primers. The protocol was immunoSEQ multiplex PCR, while the TCRdb copy is restricted to in-frame clones and leaves out a portion. The sample includes about 170,000 clones, 71% of them seen just once. The sample comes from a study of cytomegalovirus exposure and HLA in healthy donors. Findings of the study overall: In an earlier analysis, in some 540 donors, most V segments appeared productive either ~87% or ~30% of the time. One variant, a missense change in DCLRE1C, was linked in a later analysis to TCR beta V- and J-gene trimming.

This CDR3 has 12 amino acids. The germline V gene has CDR1 MNHEY and CDR2 SMNVEV (reference sequence). V lost 3 bases to trimming and J lost 7 bases, with 7 bases between them. Sequenced input: PBMCs. V and J are TRBV27 and TRBJ2-1; D is possibly TRBD1 (6 bases). The TCR originated in a girl between 5 and 17 years old in good health and CMV-seronegative. The CDR3 bases are TGTGCCAGCAGTTTTCAGGGGAATGAGCAGTTCTTC. This codes for CASSFQGNEQFF.